Sequencing of this TCR beta chain was carried out in a study of beta chain features in type 1 diabetes. Study conclusions and caveats: When VDJ junctions were examined, type 1 diabetes patients showed fewer insertions and more deletions.

Sequenced material consisted of expressed TCRB transcripts (all of the isolated RNA was reverse transcribed). Naive, central memory and regulatory T cell samples averaged around 3.9 million immunoSEQ reads each. Method: immunoSEQ multiplex PCR; TCRdb's copy keeps in-frame clones and lacks some. The sample lists fewer than 350,000 clones, 8% seen once, with approximately 0.93% in the top ten. Germline loops: CDR1 SGHTA, CDR2 FQGNSA. Trimming cost V 5 bases and J 4 bases; bases outside gene matches: 3. The CDR3 runs to 15 residues. By way of CD45RO/CCR7/CD25/CD127/CD95/CD27, the CD4+ regulatory, stem cell-like memory, central memory and naive cells were sorted. This clone was counted a single time. Its matching antigen is unknown.

Sample: central memory CD4+ T cells from blood. The origin of this receptor is a young woman in good health. The gene calls are TRBV7-2 and TRBJ2-4, with 12 bases aligning to TRBD1. CDR3 DNA: TGTGCCAGCAGCCCGGGACAGGGGGCAAAAAACATTCAGTACTTC. It yields the protein CASSPGQGAKNIQYF. Looking up the rest from reference TRBV7-2 and TRBJ2-4 gives the full variable domain: GAGVSQSPSNKVTEKGKDVELRCDPISGHTALYWYRQSLGQGLEFLIYFQGNSAPDKSGLPSDRFSAERTGGSVSTLTIQRTQQEDSAVYLCASSPGQGAKNIQYFGAGTRLSVL.